The 27 T cell receptor beta chains below were found in one sample sequenced in a study of cytomegalovirus exposure and HLA in healthy donors. Both 60 Vbeta primers and 13 Jbeta primers went into the PCR. Produced via immunoSEQ multiplex PCR; TCRdb's table is partial and in-frame only. The sample records 90,000 to 150,000 clones, less than 85% being singletons. The specimen was PBMCs. These receptor sequences come from a woman aged 40 to 50 in good health and CMV-seronegative.

J is TRBJ2-3 and V is TRBV27; D gene uncertain. Germline V gene lookup returns CDR1 MNHEY and CDR2 SMNVEV (reference sequence). The CDR3 runs to 14 residues. V was clipped by 4 bases and J by 4 bases, with 12 bases between them. As DNA, the CDR3 is TGTGCCAGCAGTTATCTACTACCCGCAGATACGCAGTATTTT. It specifies CASSYLLPADTQYF.

The chain employs TRBV7-9 and TRBJ2-5, with D perhaps matching TRBD2 (6 bases). Per the germline V gene, CDR1 is SEHNR and CDR2 is FQNEAQ (reference sequence). The V and J ends lost 5 bases and 0 bases respectively, with 16 bases between them. The CDR3 extends over 16 amino acids. The CDR3 DNA reads TGTGCCAGCAGCGGATCACGGGACTTCGACCAAGAGACCCAGTACTTC. Translation gives CASSGSRDFDQETQYF.

This chain connects TRBV7-2 to TRBJ2-1; 11 bases fit TRBD2. V was pared by 1 base and J by 4 bases, with 6 bases of the junction left unmatched. The CDR3 runs 17 residues. Germline V gives CDR1 SGHTA, CDR2 FQGNSA. CDR3 sequence: CASSLERGLADYNEQFF. The CDR3 nucleotides are TGTGCCAGCAGCTTAGAACGGGGACTAGCGGATTACAATGAGCAGTTCTTC.

This chain connects TRBV4-3 to TRBJ1-6; the D gene is possibly TRBD1 (5 bases). There are 16 residues in the CDR3. The V gene lost 7 bases and the J gene lost 6 bases, with 19 bases spanning the gap. Germline values: CDR1 LGHNA, CDR2 YSLEER. The CDR3 DNA reads as TGCGCCAGCACGCGGGAGACTCAGGGAGGTAATTCACCCCTCCACTTT. Encoded protein: CASTRETQGGNSPLHF.

The J gene is TRBJ1-6, the V gene TRBV5-8; the D gene is possibly TRBD1 (6 bases). CDR3 size: 18 residues. V lost 4 bases and J 10 bases, leaving 27 bases between the germline ends. The germline CDR1 and CDR2 sequences are SGHTS and YDEGEE. CDR3: CASSQRHTGRAFESPLHF. CDR3 nucleotide sequence: TGTGCCAGCAGCCAAAGACATACAGGGCGGGCCTTCGAGTCACCCCTCCACTTT.

As to this clone: This specimen includes other DNA sequences encoding the same CDR3. The chain joins TRBV19 to TRBJ2-1; D possibly corresponds to TRBD2 (6 bases). Germline CDR1 is LNHDA and CDR2 is SQIVND (reference sequence). The CDR3 is 15 residues long. V dropped 1 base and J dropped 4 bases, with 11 bases sitting between them. The CDR3 spells CASSIGGGAYNEQFF. For the CDR3, the DNA is TGTGCCAGTAGTATAGGTGGCGGGGCGTACAATGAGCAGTTCTTC. Based on the CDR3 plus reference TRBV19 and TRBJ2-1, the full variable domain is DGGITQSPKYLFRKEGQNVTLSCEQNLNHDAMYWYRQDPGQGLRLIYYSQIVNDFQKGDIAEGYSVSREKKESFPLTVTSAQKNPTAFYLCASSIGGGAYNEQFFGPGTRLTVL.

This sequence joins TRBV7-6 and TRBJ2-5; 8 bases match TRBD2. This CDR3 contains 16 residues. V dropped 1 base and J dropped 5; count of bases not matched to a gene: 9. The germline V gene has CDR1 SGHVS and CDR2 FNYEAQ. The CDR3 sequence: CASSLGGTRLSETQYF. In nucleotides, the CDR3 is TGTGCCAGCAGCTTAGGGGGGACTAGGCTAAGTGAGACCCAGTACTTC.

The chain uses TRBV6-5 and TRBJ1-2; 7 bases are a match to TRBD1. The CDR3 is 13 residues long. V dropped 6 bases and J dropped 8; count of bases not matched to a gene: 9. CDR1 and CDR2 from the germline V gene are MNHEY and SVGAGI. CDR3 region: CASSQQGRGGYTF. The CDR3 DNA is TGTGCCAGCAGCCAACAGGGGCGAGGGGGCTACACCTTC.

The chain combines TRBV14 with TRBJ2-7, with D maybe TRBD2 (5 bases). V gave up 4 bases and J gave up 7 bases, with 14 bases separating them. In germline, CDR1 is SGHDN, CDR2 FVKESK. CDR3 length: 13 amino acids. CDR3 sequence reads: CASSRGFGGEQYF. The CDR3 nucleotides are TGTGCCAGCAGCCGAGGGTTCGGAGGTGAGCAGTACTTC.

The chain uses TRBV5-5 and TRBJ1-5; D unclear. The CDR3 is 14 residues long. Germline CDR1 reads SGHKS; CDR2 reads YYEKEE (reference sequence). Trimming left V 3 bases short and J 7 bases short, with 14 bases between. The CDR3 nucleotides are TGTGCCAGCAGCTCAGCGGGCGGGTTCCAGCCCCAGCATTTT. Residues: CASSSAGGFQPQHF.

The rearrangement uses TRBV5-4 and TRBJ1-4; 8 nucleotides align to TRBD1. The CDR3 extends over 17 amino acids. Germline CDR1 reads SGHNT; CDR2 reads YYREEE (reference sequence). J gave up 4 bases and V 1 base, and 9 bases lay outside the gene matches. The chain's CDR3 is CASSLPSNRGSNEKLFF. CDR3 nucleotides: TGTGCCAGCAGCTTGCCCTCGAACAGGGGGAGTAATGAAAAACTGTTTTTT.

As to this clone: One junction end does not reproduce the germline sequence, and a read error may be involved. The genes are TRBV19 and TRBJ1-2; D may be TRBD1 (5 bases). There are 14 residues in the CDR3. The germline V gene encodes CDR1 LNHDA and CDR2 SQIVND (reference sequence). The chain's CDR3 is CASTSGGGIRGYTF. CDR3 bases: TGTGCAAGTACGTCCGGCGGGGGAATTAGGGGCTACACCTTC. The full variable domain, its missing parts supplied by reference TRBV19 and TRBJ1-2, is DGGITQSPKYLFRKEGQNVTLSCEQNLNHDAMYWYRQDPGQGLRLIYYSQIVNDFQKGDIAEGYSVSREKKESFPLTVTSAQKNPTAFYLCASTSGGGIRGYTFGSGTRLTVV.

CDR3 nucleotides: TGTGCCAGCAGTTACCGGGCTAGCTGGGCAGATACGCAGTATTTT. It is translated as CASSYRASWADTQYF. This sequence joins TRBV6-6 and TRBJ2-3, with D possibly matching TRBD2 (5 bases). The CDR3 length is 15 residues. V dropped 2 bases and J dropped 4 bases, with 13 bases sitting between them. Germline loops: CDR1 MNHNY, CDR2 SVGAGI (reference sequence).

This chain connects TRBV21-1 to TRBJ1-2. TRBV21-1 is described as a pseudogene. The CDR3 sequence is 11 residues long. This CDR3 is CASSNTPLYTF. Here the CDR3 DNA reads TGTGCCAGCAGCAACACTCCCCTCTACACCTTC.

V and J are TRBV28 and TRBJ1-2; 7 positions match TRBD1. V shed 3 bases, J shed 3 bases, and the junction held 13 bases outside the gene matches. Germline V lookup: CDR1 MDHEN, CDR2 SYDVKM. This CDR3 is built from 17 residues. The CDR3 region has the DNA TGTGCCAGCAGTTTCCCATTCCCAGGGGGTATGGACTATGGCTACACCTTC. Protein: CASSFPFPGGMDYGYTF.

This clone was seen a few times. The chain is built from TRBV7-2 and TRBJ2-7, with 11 bases fitting TRBD2. Germline trimming cut 1 base from V and 3 bases from J; bases unmatched to any gene: 8. The CDR3 loop spans 17 amino acids. Germline loops: CDR1 SGHTA, CDR2 FQGNSA. CDR3 protein: CASSLGRLAGPLYEQYF. CDR3 DNA: TGTGCCAGCAGCTTAGGGCGACTAGCGGGACCACTCTACGAGCAGTACTTC.

V gene TRBV7-2 combines with J gene TRBJ2-7; 8 bases match TRBD2. Losses at the gene ends were 4 bases for V and 4 bases for J; bases not matched to a gene: 6. CDR1 SGHTA and CDR2 FQGNSA come from the germline V gene. CDR3 length: 14 residues. In nucleotides, the CDR3 is TGTGCCAGCAGCTCCACGGGAGGGGATTACGAGCAGTACTTC. Protein sequence: CASSSTGGDYEQYF. The variable domain in full, with the rest retrieved from reference TRBV7-2 and TRBJ2-7, is GAGVSQSPSNKVTEKGKDVELRCDPISGHTALYWYRQSLGQGLEFLIYFQGNSAPDKSGLPSDRFSAERTGGSVSTLTIQRTQQEDSAVYLCASSSTGGDYEQYFGPGTRLTVT.

This clone was picked up a small number of times. The chain employs TRBV18 and TRBJ2-5, with D maybe TRBD1 (7 bases). The CDR3 totals 15 residues. V gave up 2 bases and J gave up 2 bases, with 12 bases separating them. Germline values: CDR1 KGHSH, CDR2 LQKENI. The CDR3, as DNA: TGTGCCAGCTCACCAGGGGCAGGGGGGCAAGAGACCCAGTACTTC. It translates to CASSPGAGGQETQYF.

This sequence joins TRBV7-3 and TRBJ2-3; no definite D call. CDR3 length equals 15 residues. Germline loops: CDR1 SGHTA, CDR2 FQGTGA. V was shortened by 5 bases and J by 0 bases, with 12 bases between the two germline ends. Here the CDR3 reads CASSIRPGSTDTQYF. The CDR3 DNA is TGTGCCAGCAGCATCCGCCCGGGTAGCACAGATACGCAGTATTTT.

This clone was seen only a few times. The gene calls are TRBV21-1 and TRBJ1-1. TRBV21-1 is reported as a pseudogene. The CDR3 contains 17 residues. The CDR3 coding sequence is TGTGCCAGCAGCCAAGGGGCGGGGGCAGGTATGAACACTGAAGCTTTCTTT. As protein: CASSQGAGAGMNTEAFF.

This clone appeared a few times. The chain employs TRBV19 and TRBJ2-6; tentative D call: TRBD1 (5 bases). Deletions cut 6 bases from V and 0 bases from J, with 15 bases between. The germline CDR1 and CDR2 sequences are LNHDA and SQIVND (reference sequence). The CDR3 spans 17 residues. The CDR3 reads CASSQQGTSSGANVLTF. The CDR3 nucleotides read TGTGCCAGTAGCCAGCAGGGCACGAGCTCTGGGGCCAACGTCCTGACTTTC.

This clone has a handful of counts. The chain uses TRBV6-5 and TRBJ2-3; 12 nucleotides align to TRBD1. This CDR3 is built from 13 residues. Germline CDR1 and CDR2: MNHEY and SVGAGI. V lost 8 bases, J lost 4 bases, and 1 base stayed unmatched. CDR3 sequence (DNA): TGTGCCAGCCGGGACAGGGGGCCAGATACGCAGTATTTT. This translates into CASRDRGPDTQYF.

The chain combines TRBV27 with TRBJ2-5, with 7 bases matching TRBD1. With 1 base clipped from V and 4 bases from J, the junction kept 6 bases outside the gene matches. Germline V lookup: CDR1 MNHEY, CDR2 SMNVEV (reference sequence). This CDR3 has 15 residues. The CDR3 bases are TGTGCCAGCAGTTTATTTGGACAGGATGGAGAGACCCAGTACTTC. Protein: CASSLFGQDGETQYF.

This chain uses TRBV30 with TRBJ2-7; D remains unclear. This CDR3 contains 11 residues. Trimming removed 0 bases at V and 10 bases at J, with 10 bases between. Germline CDR1 is GTSNPN and CDR2 is SVGIG (reference sequence). In DNA, the CDR3 is TGTGCCTGGAGTGTAGAGGCCTTCCAGTACTTC. It specifies CAWSVEAFQYF.

Notes on this clone: The same CDR3 arises from other DNA sequences in this sample as well. The J gene is TRBJ2-7, the V gene TRBV13; TRBD2 matches at 7 bases. Trimming at V came to 1 base and at J to 6 bases, leaving 9 bases not matched to a gene. The CDR3 loop spans 15 amino acids. Germline loops: CDR1 PRHDT, CDR2 FYEKMQ (reference sequence). This CDR3 is CASSLAASGRSEQYF. For the CDR3, the DNA is TGTGCCAGCAGCTTAGCAGCTAGCGGAAGATCCGAGCAGTACTTC. The full variable domain, with the rest looked up from reference TRBV13 and TRBJ2-7, is AAGVIQSPRHLIKEKRETATLKCYPIPRHDTVYWYQQGPGQDPQFLISFYEKMQSDKGSIPDRFSAQQFSDYHSELNMSSLELGDSALYFCASSLAASGRSEQYFGPGTRLTVT.

This clone has a handful of counts. The V and J genes are TRBV18 and TRBJ1-4; 7 bases fit TRBD1. The CDR3 has 12 residues. Germline trimming cut 5 bases from V and 8 bases from J; bases unmatched to any gene: 2. Germline V gives CDR1 KGHSH, CDR2 LQKENI. CDR3 amino acids: CASSADREKLFF. DNA for the CDR3: TGTGCCAGCTCAGCGGACAGGGAAAAACTGTTTTTT.

This clone was seen once. The rearrangement links TRBV28 to TRBJ2-7; D is possibly TRBD1 (5 bases). The V gene's germline CDR1 is MDHEN and CDR2 SYDVKM. The CDR3 runs 13 residues. The V and J ends lost 6 bases and 6 bases respectively, with 15 bases between them. The CDR3 spells CASRYGRTLEQYF. As DNA, the CDR3 is TGTGCCAGCAGATACGGACGGACACTCGAGCAGTACTTC.